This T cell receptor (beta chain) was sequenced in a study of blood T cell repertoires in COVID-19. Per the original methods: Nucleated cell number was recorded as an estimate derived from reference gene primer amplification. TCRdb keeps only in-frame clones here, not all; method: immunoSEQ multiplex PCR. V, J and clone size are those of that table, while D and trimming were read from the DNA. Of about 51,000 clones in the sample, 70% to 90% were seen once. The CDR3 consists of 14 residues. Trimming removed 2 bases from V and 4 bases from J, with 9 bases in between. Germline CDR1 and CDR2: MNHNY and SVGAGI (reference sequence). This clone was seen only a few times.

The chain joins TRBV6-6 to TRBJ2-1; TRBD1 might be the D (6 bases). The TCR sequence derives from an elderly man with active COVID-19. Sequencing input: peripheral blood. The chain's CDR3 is CASSYRGLYNEQFF. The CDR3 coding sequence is TGTGCCAGCAGTTACAGGGGGTTATACAATGAGCAGTTCTTC.